This TCR beta chain appears in the sequencing data of a study of stem cell transplantation in POMP-related autoinflammatory disease. Overall study context: Impaired MHC class I-dependent CD8+ differentiation was hypothesized from defective thymoproteasomes. CD8+ T cells were low and CD4+ cells naive-skewed before transplant.

Germline V lookup: CDR1 SEHNR, CDR2 FQNEAQ (reference sequence). The length of the CDR3 is 15 residues. V was trimmed by 4 bases and J by 4 bases, leaving 11 bases between them. This clone has more than one count but fewer than ten. Using immunoSEQ multiplex PCR, the repertoire was profiled, and TCRdb retains in-frame clones only, with some absent. The sample has some 65,000 clones; around 90% are singletons. The chain joins TRBV7-9 to TRBJ1-6; D not certain. This receptor was taken from a human patient with POMP-related autoinflammation and immune dysregulation (PRAID). Some T cells may originate from the graft donor. The sequenced sample was CD4+ T cells from PBMCs, obtained after stem cell transplantation. The CDR3 sequence: CASSSTGSYNSPLHF. The CDR3 region has the DNA TGTGCCAGCAGCTCCACGGGGTCATATAATTCACCCCTCCACTTT.